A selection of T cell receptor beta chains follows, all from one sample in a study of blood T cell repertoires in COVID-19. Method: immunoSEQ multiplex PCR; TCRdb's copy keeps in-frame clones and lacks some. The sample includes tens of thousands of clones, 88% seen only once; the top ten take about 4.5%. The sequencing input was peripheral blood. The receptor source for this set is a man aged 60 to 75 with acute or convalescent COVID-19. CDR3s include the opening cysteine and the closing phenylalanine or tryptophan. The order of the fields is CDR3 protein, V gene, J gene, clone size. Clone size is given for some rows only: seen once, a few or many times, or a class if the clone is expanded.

CASRGAGRNGYTF,TRBV6-5,TRBJ1-2,-
CASRVQGAGEKLFF,TRBV11-2,TRBJ1-4,-
CASSTGTGIYEQYF,TRBV10-1,TRBJ2-7,-
CASSPEGGRNTEAFF,TRBV7-9,TRBJ1-1,few
CAITRAGAYEQYF,TRBV5-4,TRBJ2-7,-
CASSLGQGEAEQYF,TRBV11-2,TRBJ2-7,once
CASSLDRDRGYGYTF,TRBV5-1,TRBJ1-2,-
CASSTKLAGGFSEQFF,TRBV19,TRBJ2-1,once
CASSQGLGAALRNEQFF,TRBV4-2,TRBJ2-1,-
CASSLRGASGYYNEQFF,TRBV7-3,TRBJ2-1,once
CASTLTSGSQETQYF,TRBV5-1,TRBJ2-5,-